This T cell receptor (beta chain) was found in a study of technical replicates of blood from a handful of donors. CDR3 length: 14 residues. Germline-derived CDR1 and CDR2 are MNHNS and SASEGT. The V gene end was trimmed by 10 bases and the J gene end by 3 bases; junction bases not matched to a gene: 7. TCRdb's table, derived via immunoSEQ multiplex PCR, lists solely in-frame clones and lacks some. The sample has tens of thousands of clones; around 94% are singletons. This TCR came from a human donor in good health. The V call is TRBV6-1, the J call TRBJ2-1; TRBD1 matches 9 bases. Sequencing input: T cells isolated from PBMCs. CDR3 nucleotide sequence: TGTGCCACCTGGAGGGACAGGGTCTACAATGAGCAGTTCTTC. Translated: CATWRDRVYNEQFF.